What follows are 4 T cell receptor beta chains derived from one specimen sequenced in a study of molecular identifiers for immune sequencing clone quantification. TCRdb reprocessed the PCR reads with MiXCR, giving one entry per CDR3 protein. The repertoire holds about 640,000 distinct CDR3 sequences, with around 20% as singletons. What was sequenced was naive CD8+ T cells from blood, with Jurkat cell RNA spiked in. Subset described: FACS-sorted CD8+CD4-CCR7+CD45RA+ naive T cells. These TCRs come from a human donor in good health. Some libraries in this study had Jurkat cell RNA spiked in.

With respect to this clonotype: At one end, the junction sequence differs from germline, possibly due to a read error. This chain uses TRBV5-6 with TRBJ1-4; D not resolved. CDR1 SGHDT and CDR2 YYEEEE come from the germline V gene. CDR3 length equals 13 residues. The CDR3 nucleotides are TGTGCCAGCAGCTTGTTTGATAATGATAAACTGTTTTTT. This sequence encodes CASSLFDNDKLFF.

This clonotype was seen only a few times. This rearrangement joins TRBV6-1 to TRBJ2-7, with D uncertain. CDR1 is MNHNS, CDR2 SASEGT, per germline. V gave up 9 bases and J gave up 3 bases, with 21 bases separating them. The CDR3 spans 15 residues. DNA of the CDR3: TGTGCCAGTCCATCCCCCATAAGTTTAAACTACGAGCAGTACTTC. Translating gives CASPSPISLNYEQYF.

The table lists this clonotype with many counts. An end of the junction differs from the germline gene, which may be a read error. The J gene is TRBJ2-3, the V gene TRBV7-6; weak D call: TRBD2 (6 bases). Germline V CDR1 and CDR2: SGHVS, FNYEAQ. This CDR3 has 15 amino acids. Here the CDR3 DNA reads TGCGCCAGCAGCCCCAGGACTACTAGCACAGATACGCAGTATTTT. As protein: CASSPRTTSTDTQYF.

Remarks on this clonotype: A single base separates this from a much larger clone, so it may be a read error. V and J are TRBV14 and TRBJ2-2, with TRBD2 as a possible D gene (5 bases). Germline CDR1 reads SGHDN; CDR2 reads FVKESK. Trimming removed 2 bases at V and 6 bases at J, with 16 bases between. CDR3 size: 16 residues. The CDR3 loop is CASSQRSRGIPGELFF. In DNA form, the CDR3 reads TGTGCCAGCAGCCAAAGGAGTCGGGGTATTCCCGGGGAGCTGTTTTTT.